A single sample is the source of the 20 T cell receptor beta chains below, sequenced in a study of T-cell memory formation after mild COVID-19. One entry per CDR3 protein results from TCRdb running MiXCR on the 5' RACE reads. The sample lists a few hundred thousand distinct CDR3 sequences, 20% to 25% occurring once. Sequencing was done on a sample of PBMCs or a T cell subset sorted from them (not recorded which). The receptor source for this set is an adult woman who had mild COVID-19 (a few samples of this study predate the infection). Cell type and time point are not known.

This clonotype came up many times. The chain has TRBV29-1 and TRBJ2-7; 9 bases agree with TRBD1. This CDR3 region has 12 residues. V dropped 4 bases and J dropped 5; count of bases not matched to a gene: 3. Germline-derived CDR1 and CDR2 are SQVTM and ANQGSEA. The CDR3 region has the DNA TGCAGCGTTGGGGACAGGGTCCACGAGCAGTACTTC. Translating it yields CSVGDRVHEQYF.

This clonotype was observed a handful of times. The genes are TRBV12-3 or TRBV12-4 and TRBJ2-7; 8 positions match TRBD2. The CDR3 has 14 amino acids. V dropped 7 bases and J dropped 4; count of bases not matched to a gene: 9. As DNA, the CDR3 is TGTGCCAGCACGGGGGGGCCCAATTATTACGAGCAGTACTTC. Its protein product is CASTGGPNYYEQYF.

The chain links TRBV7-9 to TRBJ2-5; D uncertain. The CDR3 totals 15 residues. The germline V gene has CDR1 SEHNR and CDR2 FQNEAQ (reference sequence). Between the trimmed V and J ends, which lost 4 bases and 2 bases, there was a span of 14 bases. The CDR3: CASSYGRSAQETQYF. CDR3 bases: TGTGCCAGCAGCTATGGTCGGAGTGCGCAAGAGACCCAGTACTTC.

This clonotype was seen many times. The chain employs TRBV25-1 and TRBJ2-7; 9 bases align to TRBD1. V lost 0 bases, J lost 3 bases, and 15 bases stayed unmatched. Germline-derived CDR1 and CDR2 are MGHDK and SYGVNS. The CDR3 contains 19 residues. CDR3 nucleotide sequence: TGTGCCAGCAGTGAATACCTGGACAGGGGCCCCCTCAGTGGCTACGAGCAGTACTTC. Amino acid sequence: CASSEYLDRGPLSGYEQYF.

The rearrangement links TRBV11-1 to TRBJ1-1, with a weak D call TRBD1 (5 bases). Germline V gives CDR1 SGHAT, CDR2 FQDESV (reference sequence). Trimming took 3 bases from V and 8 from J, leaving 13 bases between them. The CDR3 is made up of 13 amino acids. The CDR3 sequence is CASSLLSTVEAFF. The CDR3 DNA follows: TGTGCCAGCAGCTTGCTCTCGACAGTCGAAGCTTTCTTT.

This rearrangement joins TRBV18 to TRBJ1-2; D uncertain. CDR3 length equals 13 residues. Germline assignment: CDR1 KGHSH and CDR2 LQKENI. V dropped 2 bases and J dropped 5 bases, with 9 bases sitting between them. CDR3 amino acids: CASSPSAGYGYTF. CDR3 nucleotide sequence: TGTGCCAGCTCACCATCGGCAGGATATGGCTACACCTTC.

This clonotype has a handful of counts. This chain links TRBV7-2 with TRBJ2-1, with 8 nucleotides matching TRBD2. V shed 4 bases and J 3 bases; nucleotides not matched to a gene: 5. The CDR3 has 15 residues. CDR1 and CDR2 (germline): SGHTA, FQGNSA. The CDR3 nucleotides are TGTGCCAGCAGCTCAACCGGGACTAGCTACAATGAGCAGTTCTTC. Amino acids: CASSSTGTSYNEQFF.

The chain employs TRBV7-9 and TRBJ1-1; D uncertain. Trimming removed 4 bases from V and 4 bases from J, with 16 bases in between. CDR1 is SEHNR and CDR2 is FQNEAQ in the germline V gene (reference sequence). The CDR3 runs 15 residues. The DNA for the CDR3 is TGTGCCAGCAGCTACCCGAGGATCGAGGGCACTGAAGCTTTCTTT. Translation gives CASSYPRIEGTEAFF.

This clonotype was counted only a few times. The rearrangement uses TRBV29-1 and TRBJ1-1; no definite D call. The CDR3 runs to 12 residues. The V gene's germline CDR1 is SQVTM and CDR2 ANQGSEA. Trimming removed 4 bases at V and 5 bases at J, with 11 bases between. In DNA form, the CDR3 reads TGCAGCGTTGTATTCGGTGTGACTGAAGCTTTCTTT. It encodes CSVVFGVTEAFF.

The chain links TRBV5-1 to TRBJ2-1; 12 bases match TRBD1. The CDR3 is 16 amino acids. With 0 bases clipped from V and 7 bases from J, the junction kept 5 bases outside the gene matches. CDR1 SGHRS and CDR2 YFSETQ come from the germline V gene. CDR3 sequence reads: CASSLEGTGGKNEQFF. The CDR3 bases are TGCGCCAGCAGCTTGGAAGGGACAGGGGGCAAAAATGAGCAGTTCTTC.

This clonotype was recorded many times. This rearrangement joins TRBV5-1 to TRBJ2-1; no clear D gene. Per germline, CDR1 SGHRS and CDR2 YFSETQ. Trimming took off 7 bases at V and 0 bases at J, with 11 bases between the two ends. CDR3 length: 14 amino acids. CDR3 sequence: CASAFQSSYNEQFF. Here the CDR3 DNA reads TGCGCCAGCGCGTTCCAGAGCTCCTACAATGAGCAGTTCTTC.

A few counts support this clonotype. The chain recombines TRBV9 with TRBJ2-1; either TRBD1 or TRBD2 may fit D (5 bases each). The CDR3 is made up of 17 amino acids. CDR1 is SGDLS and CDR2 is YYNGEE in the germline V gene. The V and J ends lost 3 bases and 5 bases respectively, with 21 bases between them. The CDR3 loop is CASSAGEGRVKDNEQFF. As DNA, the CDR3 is TGTGCCAGCAGCGCCGGAGAGGGCAGGGTCAAGGACAATGAGCAGTTCTTC.

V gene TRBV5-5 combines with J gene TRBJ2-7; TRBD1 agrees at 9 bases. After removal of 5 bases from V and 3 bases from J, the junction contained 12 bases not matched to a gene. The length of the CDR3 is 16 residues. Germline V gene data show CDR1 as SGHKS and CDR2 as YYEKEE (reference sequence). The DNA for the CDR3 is TGTGCCAGCAGGCCCCGGCCGGGACAGGGATACTACGAGCAGTACTTC. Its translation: CASRPRPGQGYYEQYF.

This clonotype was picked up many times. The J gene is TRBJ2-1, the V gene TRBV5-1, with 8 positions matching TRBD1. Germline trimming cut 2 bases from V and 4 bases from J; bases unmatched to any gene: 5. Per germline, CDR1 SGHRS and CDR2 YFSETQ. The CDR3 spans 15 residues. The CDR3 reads CASSFLQGVYNEQFF. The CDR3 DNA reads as TGCGCCAGCAGCTTTTTACAGGGGGTATACAATGAGCAGTTCTTC.

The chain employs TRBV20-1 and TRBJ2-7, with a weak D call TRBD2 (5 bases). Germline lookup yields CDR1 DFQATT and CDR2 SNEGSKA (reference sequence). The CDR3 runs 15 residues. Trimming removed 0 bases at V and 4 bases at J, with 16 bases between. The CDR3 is CSARDPLAMKYEQYF. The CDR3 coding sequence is TGCAGTGCTAGAGATCCGCTAGCTATGAAGTACGAGCAGTACTTC.

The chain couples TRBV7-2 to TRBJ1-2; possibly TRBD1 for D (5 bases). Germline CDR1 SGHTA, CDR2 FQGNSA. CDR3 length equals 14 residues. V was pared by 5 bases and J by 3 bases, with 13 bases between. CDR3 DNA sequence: TGTGCCAGCAGCCCGGACAAGAGCTACTATGGCTACACCTTC. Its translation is CASSPDKSYYGYTF.

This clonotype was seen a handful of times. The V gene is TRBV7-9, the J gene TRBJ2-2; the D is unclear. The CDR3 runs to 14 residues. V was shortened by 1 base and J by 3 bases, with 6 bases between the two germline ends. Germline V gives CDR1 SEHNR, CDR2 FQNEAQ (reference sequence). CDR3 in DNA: TGTGCCAGCAGCTTAGTCCCTTACACCGGGGAGCTGTTTTTT. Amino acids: CASSLVPYTGELFF.

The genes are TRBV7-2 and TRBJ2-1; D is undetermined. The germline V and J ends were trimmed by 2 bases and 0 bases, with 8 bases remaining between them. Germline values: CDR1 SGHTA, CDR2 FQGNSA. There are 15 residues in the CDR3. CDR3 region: CASSLRRSSYNEQFF. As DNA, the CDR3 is TGTGCCAGCAGCTTACGGCGTAGCTCCTACAATGAGCAGTTCTTC.

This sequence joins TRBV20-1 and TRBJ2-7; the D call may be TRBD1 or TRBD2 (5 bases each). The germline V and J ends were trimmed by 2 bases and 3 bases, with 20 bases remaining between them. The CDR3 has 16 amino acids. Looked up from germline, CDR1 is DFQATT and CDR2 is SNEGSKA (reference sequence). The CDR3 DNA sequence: TGCAGTGCTAGAAACTACAGGAGGACGCGAAACTACGAGCAGTACTTC. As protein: CSARNYRRTRNYEQYF.

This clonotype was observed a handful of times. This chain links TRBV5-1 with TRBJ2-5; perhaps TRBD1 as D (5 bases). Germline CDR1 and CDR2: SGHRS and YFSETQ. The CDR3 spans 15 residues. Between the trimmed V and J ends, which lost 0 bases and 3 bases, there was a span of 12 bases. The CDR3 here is CASSLGAPGKETQYF. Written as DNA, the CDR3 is TGCGCCAGCAGCTTGGGGGCGCCAGGGAAAGAGACCCAGTACTTC.